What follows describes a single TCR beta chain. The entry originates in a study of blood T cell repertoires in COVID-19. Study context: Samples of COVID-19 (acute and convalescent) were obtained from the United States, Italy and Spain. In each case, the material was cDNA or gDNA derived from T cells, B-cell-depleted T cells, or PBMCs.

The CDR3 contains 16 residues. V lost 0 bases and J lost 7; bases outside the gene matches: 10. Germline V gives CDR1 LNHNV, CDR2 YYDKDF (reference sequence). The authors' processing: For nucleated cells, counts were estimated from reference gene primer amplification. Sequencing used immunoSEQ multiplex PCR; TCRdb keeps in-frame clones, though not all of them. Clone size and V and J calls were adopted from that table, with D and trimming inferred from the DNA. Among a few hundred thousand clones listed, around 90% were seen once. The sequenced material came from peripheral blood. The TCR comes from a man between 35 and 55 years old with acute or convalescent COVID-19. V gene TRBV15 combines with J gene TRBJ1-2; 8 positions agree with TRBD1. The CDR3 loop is CATSRDRPGGISGYTF. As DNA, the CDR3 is TGTGCCACCAGCAGAGATCGGCCAGGGGGCATCTCTGGCTACACCTTC.